Listed below are T cell receptor beta chains from one sample, sequenced in a study of cytomegalovirus exposure and HLA in healthy donors. Clones were sequenced by immunoSEQ multiplex PCR, and TCRdb holds only the in-frame ones, with some missing. The sample has about 190,000 clones, approximately 84% seen once; the top ten hold about 0.24%. Sequencing was carried out using PBMCs. The receptors were sampled from a boy younger than 18 in good health and CMV-seronegative. The CDR3 runs from the conserved cysteine through the conserved F or W. Part of the rows lack a size; the others show once, few, many or a class for expanded clones.

abundance	v_gene	len	CDR3aa
NA	TRBV5-8	13	CASSPTGNYGYTF
NA	TRBV25-1	12	CASSEIRNEQYF
NA	TRBV19	15	CASSPWTLVGSPLHF
NA	TRBV5-6	13	CASAGTGRTEAFF
NA	TRBV5-8	13	CATSQQSNTEAFF
NA	TRBV7-8	17	CASSTTTTGGTNYGYTF
NA	TRBV7-2	15	CASSVDRGSNQPQHF
NA	TRBV5-1	14	CASSLAEAAGELFF
once	TRBV6-5	11	CASSYANEQFF
NA	TRBV6-6	14	CAIQRGQRVNIQYF
NA	TRBV6-5	13	CASRAQGNEKLFF
NA	TRBV6-6	14	CASSKGTGREKLFF
once	TRBV5-5	13	CASSRQNTGELFF
NA	TRBV7-3	15	CASSLTKPSSYEQYF
NA	TRBV6-1	13	CASSEQGNTEAFF
once	TRBV7-7	13	CASSFILADTQYF
few	TRBV30	13	CAWRRGSNQPQHF
NA	TRBV19	15	CASSTSSGGWQPQHF
NA	TRBV7-9	16	CASSGGTSGTYNEQFF
once	TRBV2	12	CASSEPDQPQHF
once	TRBV11-2	16	CASSRIPQGAHNEQFF
once	TRBV5-4	15	CASSLAGGRDGSLHF
NA	TRBV4-3	16	CASSRPRDSHTGELFF
NA	TRBV5-5	13	CASSLSGNQPQHF
few	TRBV15	15	CATSGWLAGDNEQFF
few	TRBV5-1	13	CASSTSSYNEQFF
NA	TRBV10-3	14	CAISTGTGSYEQYF
NA	TRBV15	15	CATSTVGDRVKGYTF
NA	TRBV5-5	15	CASSLFAGGPNEQYF
NA	TRBV19	15	CASSIPGQGANEQYF
few	TRBV6-1	20	CASSGFSRDREEAPNTEAFF
NA	TRBV6-1	15	CASSERVAPYNEQFF
NA	TRBV9	14	CASSVASDTPGYTF
NA	TRBV28	17	CASSFFGYRASSYEQYF
NA	TRBV15	14	CATSPGYTNEKLFF
NA	TRBV7-8	16	CASSLVAGDRGNEQFF
NA	TRBV2	14	CASSEQQANYGYTF
once	TRBV5-8	15	CASSFEGASTDTQYF
few	TRBV4-1	15	CASSQVPESNQPQHF
NA	TRBV4-3	14	CASSQGRGRDEQFF
NA	TRBV11-2	12	CASSLARETQYF
NA	TRBV4-1	14	CASSQETGYTEAFF
NA	TRBV7-2	12	CASSQGATEAFF
NA	TRBV9	15	CASSVASGGPNEQFF
NA	TRBV6-5	14	CASSGTGGASGYTF
NA	TRBV5-1	16	CASSLGDRGNNQPQHF
few	TRBV7-8	14	CASSPSRNVETQYF
NA	TRBV5-8	17	CASSPGGSGKRTDTQYF
NA	TRBV2	14	CASSGTTGANVLTF
NA	TRBV20-1	10	CRHGTAEAFF
NA	TRBV7-2	17	CASSPLSGTSGSNEQFF
NA	TRBV30	13	CAWSNYRGYEQYF
NA	TRBV5-1	17	CASSGTGQGAANTEAFF
NA	TRBV10-3	13	CAIGTDRPDTQYF